The text below deals with one TCR beta chain. The sample belongs to a study of T cells expressing NK-cell markers. Germline V CDR1 and CDR2: GTSNPN, SVGIG (reference sequence). The CDR3 has 13 amino acids. Libraries used 5'RACE template switching adding universal primer site and UMIs. From the 5' RACE reads, TCRdb lists one entry per CDR3 protein and no DNA. This table lists a few hundred thousand distinct CDR3 sequences. The sample was blood T cells: a sorted CD56 or NKG2C T cell subset, CD4+ or CD8+ T cells, or bulk PBMC T cells (not recorded which). The chain links TRBV30 to TRBJ2-3; lacking DNA, the TRBD1 call made by TCRdb goes unchecked. The receptor's source is a man aged 18 to 30 in good health. The CDR3 region is CAWHRGGTDTQYF.